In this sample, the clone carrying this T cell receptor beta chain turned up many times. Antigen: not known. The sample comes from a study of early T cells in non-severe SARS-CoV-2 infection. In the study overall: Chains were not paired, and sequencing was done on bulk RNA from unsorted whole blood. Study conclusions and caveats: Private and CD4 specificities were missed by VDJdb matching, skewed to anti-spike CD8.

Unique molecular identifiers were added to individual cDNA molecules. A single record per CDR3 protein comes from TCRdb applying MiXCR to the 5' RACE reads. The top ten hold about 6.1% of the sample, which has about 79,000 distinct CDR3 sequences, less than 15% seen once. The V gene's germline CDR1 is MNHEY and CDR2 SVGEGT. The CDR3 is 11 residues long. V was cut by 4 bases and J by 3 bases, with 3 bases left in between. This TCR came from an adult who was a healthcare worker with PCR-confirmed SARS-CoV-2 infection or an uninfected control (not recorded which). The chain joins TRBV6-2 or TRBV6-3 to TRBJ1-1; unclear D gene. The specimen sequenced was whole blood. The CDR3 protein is CASSFDTEAFF. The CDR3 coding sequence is TGTGCCAGCAGTTTTGACACTGAAGCTTTCTTT.